The text below deals with one T cell receptor (beta chain). Sequenced by immunoSEQ multiplex PCR; TCRdb stores in-frame clones only, minus some. Of some 2.3 million clones in the sample, approximately 95% were seen once. This entry is derived from a study of shared clonotypes between healthy human individuals. The TCR originated in a man between 18 and 29 years old in good health. Some clones in this sample may be carry-over from other donors' samples. Sequencing used naive CD4+ T cells from PBMCs. The subset: CD45RA+ positively selected.

The CDR3 loop reads CASKPGRGNNNEQFF. The CDR3 nucleotides read TGTGCCAGCAAACCCGGCCGGGGGAACAACAATGAGCAGTTCTTC. The chain employs TRBV11-3 and TRBJ2-1, with a tentative D call TRBD2 (6 bases). The CDR3 has 15 amino acids. V was cut by 7 bases and J by 5 bases, with 18 bases left in between. Germline assignment: CDR1 SGHNT and CDR2 YENEEA.